Shown below are 12 T cell receptor beta chains from a single sample sequenced in a study of shared clonotypes between healthy human individuals. Sequenced by immunoSEQ multiplex PCR; TCRdb stores in-frame clones only, minus some. The table has hundreds of thousands of clones, 92% seen once; the top ten hold more than 20%. The naive CD8 population came from CD45RO-negative cells selected for CCR7, without terminally differentiated effector memory CD45RA+ cells. Sequencing was performed on naive CD8+ T cells sorted from blood. The origin of the receptors is a man aged 25 to 40 in good health.

This clone was seen just once. The V call is TRBV9, the J call TRBJ2-1; the match to TRBD2 covers 10 bases. The CDR3 loop spans 18 amino acids. Germline V CDR1 and CDR2: SGDLS, YYNGEE. Losses at the gene ends were 3 bases for V and 4 bases for J; bases not matched to a gene: 13. CDR3 residues: CASSDTPAGGPQYNEQFF. CDR3 coding DNA: TGTGCCAGCAGCGACACACCAGCGGGAGGGCCTCAGTACAATGAGCAGTTCTTC.

This clone came up once. The rearrangement joins TRBV4-1 to TRBJ2-7; D not resolved. Germline CDR1 is MGHRA and CDR2 is YSYEKL. The CDR3 is made up of 15 amino acids. Trimming removed 0 bases at V and 4 bases at J, with 13 bases between. The CDR3, as DNA: TGCGCCAGCAGCCAAGATCTTGGGCCTGTTTACGAGCAGTACTTC. Residues: CASSQDLGPVYEQYF.

The gene calls are TRBV29-1 and TRBJ2-7; 9 bases map to TRBD1. This CDR3 has 16 residues. Germline lookup yields CDR1 SQVTM and CDR2 ANQGSEA. Trimming cost V 2 bases and J 1 base; bases outside gene matches: 9. This CDR3 is CSVELYAQGASYEQYF. The CDR3 DNA reads TGCAGCGTTGAACTTTACGCACAGGGGGCATCCTACGAGCAGTACTTC.

This clone was seen just once. This chain connects TRBV5-4 to TRBJ1-2, with a weak D call TRBD1 (5 bases). CDR1 and CDR2 from the germline V gene are SGHNT and YYREEE (reference sequence). This CDR3 has 16 amino acids. V shed 4 bases and J shed 0 bases, with 16 bases lying between them. The CDR3 is CASSQESSRANYGYTF. For the CDR3, the DNA is TGTGCCAGCAGCCAAGAGAGTTCCAGGGCTAACTATGGCTACACCTTC. The complete variable domain, with remaining parts taken from reference TRBV5-4 and TRBJ1-2, reads ETGVTQSPTHLIKTRGQQVTLRCSSQSGHNTVSWYQQALGQGPQFIFQYYREEENGRGNFPPRFSGLQFPNYSSELNVNALELDDSALYLCASSQESSRANYGYTFGSGTRLTVV.

This chain uses TRBV11-3 with TRBJ1-1; D is undetermined. Germline V gives CDR1 SGHNT, CDR2 YENEEA. This CDR3 contains 13 residues. The ends were cut back, 0 bases at V and 1 base at J, with 3 bases in the middle. In DNA, the CDR3 is TGTGCCAGCAGCTTAGATCCGAACACTGAAGCTTTCTTT. Protein: CASSLDPNTEAFF.

The genes are TRBV7-2 and TRBJ1-1; D is unresolved. This CDR3 region has 12 residues. V lost 5 bases to trimming and J lost 4 bases, with 8 bases between them. Germline values: CDR1 SGHTA, CDR2 FQGNSA. The CDR3 DNA follows: TGTGCCAGCAGCCACGGGGTCACTGAAGCTTTCTTT. The encoded protein is CASSHGVTEAFF.

This chain links TRBV7-9 with TRBJ2-1; D unresolved. CDR1 and CDR2 from the germline V gene are SEHNR and FQNEAQ (reference sequence). CDR3 size: 13 residues. Trimming removed 5 bases at V and 8 bases at J, with 13 bases between. The chain's CDR3 is CASSQNGPDEQFF. The CDR3, as DNA: TGTGCCAGCAGCCAAAATGGTCCGGATGAGCAGTTCTTC.

The rearrangement joins TRBV25-1 to TRBJ2-7; TRBD1 matches at 10 bases. Germline trimming cut 3 bases from V and 5 bases from J; bases unmatched to any gene: 10. CDR1 MGHDK and CDR2 SYGVNS come from the germline V gene. The CDR3 runs to 16 residues. This CDR3 reads CASSDEDGTGANEQYF. In nucleotides, the CDR3 is TGTGCCAGCAGTGATGAAGACGGGACAGGGGCAAACGAGCAGTACTTC.

The chain has TRBV28 and TRBJ2-7; 10 nucleotides agree with TRBD1. J was trimmed by 4 bases and V by 7 bases; bases with no gene match: 10. CDR1 and CDR2 from the germline V gene are MDHEN and SYDVKM. CDR3 length: 15 amino acids. The CDR3 region has the DNA TGTGCCAGCATCCAAGGGAGGACAGGGGGGTACGAGCAGTACTTC. Translated, it gives CASIQGRTGGYEQYF.

The V and J genes are TRBV19 and TRBJ1-5, with 9 bases lining up with TRBD1. Germline lookup yields CDR1 LNHDA and CDR2 SQIVND (reference sequence). The CDR3 covers 15 residues. V dropped 7 bases and J dropped 3; count of bases not matched to a gene: 7. The DNA of the CDR3 is TGTGCCAGTACCTCCGGGACAGGGCTCAATCAGCCCCAGCATTTT. Translated: CASTSGTGLNQPQHF.

This chain joins TRBV30 and TRBJ1-5; D remains ambiguous. The CDR3 has 13 residues. V was shortened by 1 base and J by 3 bases, with 7 bases between the two germline ends. Germline assignment: CDR1 GTSNPN and CDR2 SVGIG (reference sequence). CDR3 DNA sequence: TGTGCCTGGAGTGGGTCCGACAATCAGCCCCAGCATTTT. This gives the protein CAWSGSDNQPQHF.

Concerning this clone: A read error is the likely source, as a far larger clone sits one nucleotide away. Other nucleotide sequences in the sample specify the same CDR3. The chain is built from TRBV27 and TRBJ2-7; 10 bases match TRBD1. The V segment lost 5 bases and the J segment 3 bases; nucleotides outside the gene matches: 4. CDR1 is MNHEY, CDR2 SMNVEV, per germline (reference sequence). The CDR3 sequence is 14 residues long. The CDR3 nucleotides are TGTGCCAGCAGTCCCGGGACAGGGGACTACGAGCAGTACTTC. Residues: CASSPGTGDYEQYF.